The T cell receptor beta chain under discussion was sequenced for a study of cytomegalovirus exposure and HLA in healthy donors. Study at large: Some 90 million unique TCRs from HLA-typed donors were held in an early data release. Findings of the study overall: In terms of immune exposure information, only CMV serostatus was available.

Concerning this clone: Its target is unknown.

Both 60 Vbeta primers and 13 Jbeta primers went into the PCR. Measured with immunoSEQ multiplex PCR; TCRdb has only the in-frame clones, and not every one. Among about 91,000 clones, about three quarters were seen once, and the ten largest hold 4.4%. The CDR3 extends over 18 amino acids. Germline V gene data show CDR1 as LNHNV and CDR2 as YYDKDF (reference sequence). Germline trimming cut 0 bases from V and 1 base from J; bases unmatched to any gene: 4. This clonotype originated in a male donor in good health and CMV-seropositive. Specimen: PBMCs. The V and J genes are TRBV15 and TRBJ2-5, with TRBD2 matching over 14 bases. CDR3 sequence (DNA): TGTGCCACCAGCAGAGATCGGGGACTAGCGGGGGCCCAAGAGACCCAGTACTTC. Its translation is CATSRDRGLAGAQETQYF.